The entry below gives a single T cell receptor (beta chain) sequence along with its context. This sample is drawn from a study of cytomegalovirus exposure and HLA in healthy donors. Germline V gene data show CDR1 as MNHEY and CDR2 as SMNVEV (reference sequence). The CDR3 length is 13 residues. The ends were cut back, 6 bases at V and 1 base at J, with 10 bases in the middle. Data came from immunoSEQ multiplex PCR; TCRdb stores just in-frame clones and leaves some out. The sample includes a few hundred thousand clones, approximately 80% of them seen just once. Sequencing was performed on PBMCs. The rearrangement joins TRBV27 to TRBJ2-7; D remains ambiguous. The sequence came from a woman aged 30 to 39 in good health and CMV-seropositive. The CDR3 nucleotides read TGTGCCAGCAGCTCCCTTCAGTCCTACGAGCAGTACTTC. Its translation: CASSSLQSYEQYF.